Listed below are T cell receptor beta chains from one sample, sequenced in a study of neurological immune-mediated disorders. TCRdb itself ran the 5' RACE reads through MiXCR, one entry per CDR3 protein. The sample contains roughly 60,000 distinct CDR3 sequences, 3.5% to 4% of which appear only once. The sequenced material came from CD4+ T cells from blood. The receptor set was obtained from a woman aged 35 to 49 with multiple sclerosis. The CDR3 runs from the conserved cysteine through the conserved F or W. Fields, in order: V gene, clone size, J gene, D gene, CDR3 protein, CDR3 DNA. D genes are given only for firm matches. The size field reads once, few or many counts, or a class when the clone is expanded.

v_call: TRBV24-1
clone_size: many
j_call: TRBJ2-7
d_call: -
cdr3_aa: CATQDGASYEQYF
cdr3_nt: TGTGCCACGCAGGACGGAGCCTCCTACGAGCAGTACTTC

v_call: TRBV6-1
clone_size: many
j_call: TRBJ2-2
d_call: -
cdr3_aa: CASSGPPNRDRNTGELFF
cdr3_nt: TGTGCCAGCAGTGGCCCTCCTAACAGGGATAGGAACACCGGGGAGCTGTTTTTT

v_call: TRBV2
clone_size: many
j_call: TRBJ2-3
d_call: TRBD2
cdr3_aa: CASSSPGLAGTDTQYF
cdr3_nt: TGTGCCAGCAGTTCCCCGGGACTAGCGGGCACAGATACGCAGTATTTT

v_call: TRBV2
clone_size: many
j_call: TRBJ2-1
d_call: -
cdr3_aa: CASSETRAGNEQFF
cdr3_nt: TGTGCCAGCAGTGAAACCCGAGCGGGCAATGAGCAGTTCTTC

v_call: TRBV5-1
clone_size: many
j_call: TRBJ2-2
d_call: -
cdr3_aa: CASSLRINTGELFF
cdr3_nt: TGCGCCAGCAGCTTGAGGATAAACACCGGGGAGCTGTTTTTT

v_call: TRBV11-2
clone_size: few
j_call: TRBJ1-1
d_call: -
cdr3_aa: CASSLEGSGAFF
cdr3_nt: TGTGCCAGCAGCTTAGAAGGGTCTGGAGCTTTCTTT

v_call: TRBV4-2
clone_size: many
j_call: TRBJ2-5
d_call: -
cdr3_aa: CASSQNRGAGETQYF
cdr3_nt: TGTGCCAGCAGCCAAAATAGGGGGGCCGGAGAGACCCAGTACTTC

v_call: TRBV3-1
clone_size: many
j_call: TRBJ2-7
d_call: TRBD2
cdr3_aa: CASSGGDYEQYF
cdr3_nt: TGTGCCAGCAGCGGGGGGGACTACGAGCAGTACTTC

v_call: TRBV4-1
clone_size: many
j_call: TRBJ2-7
d_call: -
cdr3_aa: CASSQADRSYEQYF
cdr3_nt: TGCGCCAGCAGCCAAGCCGACCGTTCCTACGAGCAGTACTTC

v_call: TRBV5-1
clone_size: many
j_call: TRBJ2-3
d_call: -
cdr3_aa: CASSPGGPTDTQYF
cdr3_nt: TGCGCCAGCAGTCCGGGGGGCCCCACAGATACGCAGTATTTT

v_call: TRBV4-1
clone_size: many
j_call: TRBJ2-2
d_call: -
cdr3_aa: CASSQDSNTGELFF
cdr3_nt: TGCGCCAGCAGCCAAGACAGCAACACCGGGGAGCTGTTTTTT

v_call: TRBV7-6
clone_size: many
j_call: TRBJ1-1
d_call: TRBD1
cdr3_aa: CASSLGHRGLGTEAFF
cdr3_nt: TGTGCCAGCAGCTTAGGCCACAGGGGGCTTGGTACTGAAGCTTTCTTT

v_call: TRBV20-1
clone_size: many
j_call: TRBJ2-5
d_call: -
cdr3_aa: CSAKKGYQETQYF
cdr3_nt: TGCAGTGCGAAAAAGGGGTACCAAGAGACCCAGTACTTC

v_call: TRBV15
clone_size: many
j_call: TRBJ2-2
d_call: -
cdr3_aa: CATSRDRTLTGELFF
cdr3_nt: TGTGCCACCAGCAGAGATAGAACCCTCACCGGGGAGCTGTTTTTT

v_call: TRBV20-1
clone_size: many
j_call: TRBJ1-2
d_call: -
cdr3_aa: CSASVDTHYGYTF
cdr3_nt: TGCAGTGCTAGTGTGGACACCCACTATGGCTACACCTTC

v_call: TRBV7-9
clone_size: many
j_call: TRBJ1-6
d_call: -
cdr3_aa: CASSLLGFNSPLHF
cdr3_nt: TGTGCCAGCAGCTTACTTGGATTTAATTCACCCCTCCACTTT

v_call: TRBV5-1
clone_size: many
j_call: TRBJ1-1
d_call: TRBD1
cdr3_aa: CASSLGDRGPNTEAFF
cdr3_nt: TGCGCCAGCAGCTTGGGGGACAGGGGGCCTAACACTGAAGCTTTCTTT

v_call: TRBV5-1
clone_size: many
j_call: TRBJ1-5
d_call: -
cdr3_aa: CASRGDPGQPQHF
cdr3_nt: TGCGCCAGCAGAGGAGATCCGGGGCAGCCCCAGCATTTT

v_call: TRBV20-1
clone_size: many
j_call: TRBJ2-7
d_call: TRBD1
cdr3_aa: CSARDRDRGTYEQYF
cdr3_nt: TGCAGTGCTAGAGATCGGGACAGGGGTACCTACGAGCAGTACTTC

v_call: TRBV5-1
clone_size: many
j_call: TRBJ1-1
d_call: -
cdr3_aa: CASSLAPDTEAFF
cdr3_nt: TGCGCCAGCAGCTTGGCGCCGGACACTGAAGCTTTCTTT

v_call: TRBV7-9
clone_size: many
j_call: TRBJ1-1
d_call: -
cdr3_aa: CASSFGVLGNTEAFF
cdr3_nt: TGTGCCAGCAGCTTTGGTGTTTTGGGGAACACTGAAGCTTTCTTT

v_call: TRBV5-1
clone_size: many
j_call: TRBJ1-1
d_call: -
cdr3_aa: CASTIGRGGDEAFF
cdr3_nt: TGCGCCAGCACTATAGGACGTGGAGGAGATGAAGCTTTCTTT

v_call: TRBV5-1
clone_size: many
j_call: TRBJ2-4
d_call: -
cdr3_aa: CASSLAGQGLAKNIQYF
cdr3_nt: TGCGCCAGCAGCTTGGCTGGCCAGGGACTAGCCAAAAACATTCAGTACTTC

v_call: TRBV20-1
clone_size: many
j_call: TRBJ2-7
d_call: -
cdr3_aa: CSAREGAVQSYEQYF
cdr3_nt: TGCAGTGCTAGAGAAGGTGCAGTACAGTCCTACGAGCAGTACTTC

v_call: TRBV5-1
clone_size: many
j_call: TRBJ2-5
d_call: -
cdr3_aa: CASSLGGGTETQYF
cdr3_nt: TGCGCCAGCAGCTTGGGCGGGGGCACAGAGACCCAGTACTTC

v_call: TRBV5-1
clone_size: many
j_call: TRBJ1-2
d_call: TRBD1
cdr3_aa: CASSFGQGNGYTF
cdr3_nt: TGCGCCAGCAGCTTCGGACAGGGAAACGGCTACACCTTC